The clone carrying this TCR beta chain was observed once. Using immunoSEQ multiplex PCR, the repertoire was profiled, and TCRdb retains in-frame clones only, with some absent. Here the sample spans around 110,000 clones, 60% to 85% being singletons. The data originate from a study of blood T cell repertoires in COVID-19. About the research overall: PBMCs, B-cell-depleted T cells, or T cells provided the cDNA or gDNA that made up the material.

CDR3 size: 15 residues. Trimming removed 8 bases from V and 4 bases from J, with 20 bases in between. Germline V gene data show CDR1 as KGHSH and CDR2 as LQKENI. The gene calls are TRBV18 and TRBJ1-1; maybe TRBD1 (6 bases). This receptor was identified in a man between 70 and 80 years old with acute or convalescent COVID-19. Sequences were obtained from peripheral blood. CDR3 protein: CASLTGHPPGTEAFF. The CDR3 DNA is TGTGCCAGCCTCACGGGACATCCCCCCGGCACTGAAGCTTTCTTT. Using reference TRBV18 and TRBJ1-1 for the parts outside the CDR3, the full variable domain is NAGVMQNPRHLVRRRGQEARLRCSPMKGHSHVYWYRQLPEEGLKFMVYLQKENIIDESGMPKERFSAEFPKEGPSILRIQQVVRGDSAAYFCASLTGHPPGTEAFFGQGTRLTVV.